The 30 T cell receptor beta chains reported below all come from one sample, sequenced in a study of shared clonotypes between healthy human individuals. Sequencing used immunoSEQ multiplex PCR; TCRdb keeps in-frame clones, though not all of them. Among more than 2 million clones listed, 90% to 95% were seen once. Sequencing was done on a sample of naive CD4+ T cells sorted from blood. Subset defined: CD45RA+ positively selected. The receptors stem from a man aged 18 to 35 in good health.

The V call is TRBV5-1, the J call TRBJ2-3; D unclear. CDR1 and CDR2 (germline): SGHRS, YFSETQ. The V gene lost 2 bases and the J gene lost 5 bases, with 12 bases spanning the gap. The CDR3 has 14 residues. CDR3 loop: CASSFPDMKDTQYF. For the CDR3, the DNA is TGCGCCAGCAGCTTTCCTGATATGAAAGATACGCAGTATTTT.

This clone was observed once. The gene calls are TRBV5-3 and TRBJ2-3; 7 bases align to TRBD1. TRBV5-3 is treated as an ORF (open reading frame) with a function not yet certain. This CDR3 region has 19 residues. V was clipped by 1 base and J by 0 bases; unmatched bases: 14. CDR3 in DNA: TGTGCCAGAAGCTTGCCTTGGGACAGTAACATCTCTAGCACAGATACGCAGTATTTT. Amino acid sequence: CARSLPWDSNISSTDTQYF.

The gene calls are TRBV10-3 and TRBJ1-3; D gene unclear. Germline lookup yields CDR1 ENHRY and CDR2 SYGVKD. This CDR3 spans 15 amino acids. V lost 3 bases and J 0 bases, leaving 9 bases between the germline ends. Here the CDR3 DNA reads TGTGCCATCAGTGATGGGCAGCACTCTGGAAACACCATATATTTT. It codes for CAISDGQHSGNTIYF.

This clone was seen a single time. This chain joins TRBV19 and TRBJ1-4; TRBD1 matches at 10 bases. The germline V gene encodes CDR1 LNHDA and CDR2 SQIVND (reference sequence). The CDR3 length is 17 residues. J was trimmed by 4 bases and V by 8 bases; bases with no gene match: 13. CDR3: CASSQGTGEALNEKLFF. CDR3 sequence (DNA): TGTGCCAGTTCCCAAGGGACAGGGGAAGCCCTTAATGAAAAACTGTTTTTT.

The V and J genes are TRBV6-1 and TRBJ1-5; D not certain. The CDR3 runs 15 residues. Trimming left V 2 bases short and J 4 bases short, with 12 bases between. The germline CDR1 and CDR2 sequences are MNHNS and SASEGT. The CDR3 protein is CASSETAGANQPQHF. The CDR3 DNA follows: TGTGCCAGCAGTGAAACGGCAGGTGCGAATCAGCCCCAGCATTTT.

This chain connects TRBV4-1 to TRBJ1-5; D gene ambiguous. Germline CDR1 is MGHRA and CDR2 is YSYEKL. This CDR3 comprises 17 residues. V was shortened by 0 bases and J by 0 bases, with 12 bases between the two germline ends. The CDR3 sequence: CASSQEPSPDSNQPQHF. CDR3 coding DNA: TGCGCCAGCAGCCAAGAACCCAGTCCGGATAGCAATCAGCCCCAGCATTTT.

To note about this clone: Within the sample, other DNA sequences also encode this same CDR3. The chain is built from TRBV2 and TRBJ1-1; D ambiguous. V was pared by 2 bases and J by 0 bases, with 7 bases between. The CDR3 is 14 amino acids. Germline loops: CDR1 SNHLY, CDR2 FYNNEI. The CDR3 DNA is TGTGCCAGCAGTGAACGGCGGATGAACACTGAAGCTTTCTTT. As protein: CASSERRMNTEAFF.

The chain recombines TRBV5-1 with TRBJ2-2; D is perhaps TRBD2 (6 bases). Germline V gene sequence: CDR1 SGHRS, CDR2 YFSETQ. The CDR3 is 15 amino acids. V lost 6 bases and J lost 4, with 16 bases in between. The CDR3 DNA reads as TGCGCCAGCACTGGTGGAGGGTCGATCACCGGGGAGCTGTTTTTT. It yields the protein CASTGGGSITGELFF. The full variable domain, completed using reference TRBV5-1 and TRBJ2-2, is KAGVTQTPRYLIKTRGQQVTLSCSPISGHRSVSWYQQTPGQGLQFLFEYFSETQRNKGNFPGRFSGRQFSNSRSEMNVSTLELGDSALYLCASTGGGSITGELFFGEGSRLTVL.

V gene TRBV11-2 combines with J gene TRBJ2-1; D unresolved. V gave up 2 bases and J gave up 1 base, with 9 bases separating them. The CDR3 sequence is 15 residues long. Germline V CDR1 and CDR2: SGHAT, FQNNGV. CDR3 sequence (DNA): TGTGCCAGCAGCTTAACTGTGCAATCCTACAATGAGCAGTTCTTC. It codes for CASSLTVQSYNEQFF.

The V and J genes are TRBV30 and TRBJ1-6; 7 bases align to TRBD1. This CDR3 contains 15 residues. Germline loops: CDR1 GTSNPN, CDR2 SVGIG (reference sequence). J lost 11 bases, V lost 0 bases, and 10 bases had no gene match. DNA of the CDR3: TGTGCCTGGAGTGTAGGTCGAGACAGGGTGGCACCCCTCCACTTT. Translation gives CAWSVGRDRVAPLHF.

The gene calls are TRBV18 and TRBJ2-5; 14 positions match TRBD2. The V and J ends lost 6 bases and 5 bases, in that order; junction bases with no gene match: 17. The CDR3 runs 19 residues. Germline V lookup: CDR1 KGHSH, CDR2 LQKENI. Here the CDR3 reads CASSPTPRTSGRHRETQYF. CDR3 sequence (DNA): TGTGCCAGCTCCCCAACTCCGAGGACTAGCGGGAGGCACAGGGAGACCCAGTACTTC.

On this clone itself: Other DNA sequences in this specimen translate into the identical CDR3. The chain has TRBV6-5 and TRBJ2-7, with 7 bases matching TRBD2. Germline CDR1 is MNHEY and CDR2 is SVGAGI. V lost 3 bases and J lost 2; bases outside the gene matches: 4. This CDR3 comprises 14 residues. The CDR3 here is CASSYREGPYEQYF. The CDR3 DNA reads TGTGCCAGCAGTTATAGGGAGGGACCCTACGAGCAGTACTTC.

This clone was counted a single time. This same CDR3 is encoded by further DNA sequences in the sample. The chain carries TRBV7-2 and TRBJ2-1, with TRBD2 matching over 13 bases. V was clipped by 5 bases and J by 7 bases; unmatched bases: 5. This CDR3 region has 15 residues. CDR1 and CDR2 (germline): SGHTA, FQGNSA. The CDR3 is CASSPGLAGANEQFF. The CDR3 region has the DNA TGTGCCAGCAGCCCAGGACTAGCGGGAGCTAATGAGCAGTTCTTC.

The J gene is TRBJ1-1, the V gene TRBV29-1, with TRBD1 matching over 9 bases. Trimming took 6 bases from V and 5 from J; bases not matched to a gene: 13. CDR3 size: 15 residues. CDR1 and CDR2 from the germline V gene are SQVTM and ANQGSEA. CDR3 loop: CSVLSATGGGTEAFF. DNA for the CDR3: TGCAGCGTCCTTAGTGCGACAGGGGGAGGAACTGAAGCTTTCTTT.

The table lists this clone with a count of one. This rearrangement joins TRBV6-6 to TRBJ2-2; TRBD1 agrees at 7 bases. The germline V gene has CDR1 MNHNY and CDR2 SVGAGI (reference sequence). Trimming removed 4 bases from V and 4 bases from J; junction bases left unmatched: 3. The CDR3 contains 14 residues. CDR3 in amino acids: CASSWTGGTGELFF. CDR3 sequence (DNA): TGTGCCAGCAGTTGGACAGGAGGCACCGGGGAGCTGTTTTTT.

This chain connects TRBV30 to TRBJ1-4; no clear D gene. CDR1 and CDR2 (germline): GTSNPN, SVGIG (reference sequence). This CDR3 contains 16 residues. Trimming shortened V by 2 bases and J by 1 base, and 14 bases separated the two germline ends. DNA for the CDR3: TGTGCCTGGAGTCTCGAGAGGGTAGTAACTAATGAAAAACTGTTTTTT. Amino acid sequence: CAWSLERVVTNEKLFF. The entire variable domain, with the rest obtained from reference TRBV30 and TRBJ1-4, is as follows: SQTIHQWPATLVQPVGSPLSLECTVEGTSNPNLYWYRQAAGRGLQLLFYSVGIGQISSEVPQNLSASRPQDRQFILSSKKLLLSDSGFYLCAWSLERVVTNEKLFFGSGTQLSVL.

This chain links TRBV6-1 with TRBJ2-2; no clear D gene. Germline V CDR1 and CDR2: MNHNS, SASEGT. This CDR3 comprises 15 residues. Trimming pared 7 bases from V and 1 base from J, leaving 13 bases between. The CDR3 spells CASKDGGVNTGELFF. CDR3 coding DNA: TGTGCCAGCAAAGACGGTGGGGTGAACACCGGGGAGCTGTTTTTT.

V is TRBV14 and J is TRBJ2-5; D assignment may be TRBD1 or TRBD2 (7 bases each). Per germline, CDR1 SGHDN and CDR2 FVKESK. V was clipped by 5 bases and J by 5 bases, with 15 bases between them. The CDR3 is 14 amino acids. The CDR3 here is CASSATGEGETQYF. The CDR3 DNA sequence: TGTGCCAGCAGCGCCACAGGGGAGGGGGAGACCCAGTACTTC.

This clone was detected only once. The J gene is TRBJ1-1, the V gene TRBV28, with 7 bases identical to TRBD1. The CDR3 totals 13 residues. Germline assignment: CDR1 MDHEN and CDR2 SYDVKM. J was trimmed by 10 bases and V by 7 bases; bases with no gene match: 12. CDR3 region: CASMRGPRERAFF. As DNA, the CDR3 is TGTGCCAGCATGAGGGGGCCCCGGGAGAGAGCTTTCTTT.

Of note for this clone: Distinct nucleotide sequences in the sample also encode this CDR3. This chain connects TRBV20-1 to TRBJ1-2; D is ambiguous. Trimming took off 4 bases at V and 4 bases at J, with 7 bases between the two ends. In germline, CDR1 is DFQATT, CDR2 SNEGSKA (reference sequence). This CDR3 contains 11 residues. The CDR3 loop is CSATGSYGYTF. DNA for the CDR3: TGCAGTGCTACCGGCAGCTATGGCTACACCTTC.

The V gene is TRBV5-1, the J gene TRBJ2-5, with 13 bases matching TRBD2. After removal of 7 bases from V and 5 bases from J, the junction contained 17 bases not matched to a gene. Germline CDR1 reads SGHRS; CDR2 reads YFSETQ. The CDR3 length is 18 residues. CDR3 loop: CASATWPTSGGALETQYF. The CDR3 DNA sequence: TGCGCCAGCGCTACTTGGCCCACTAGCGGGGGGGCCTTGGAGACCCAGTACTTC.

The CDR3 nucleotides read TGTGCCATCAGTACTAGCGACACCGGGGAGCTGTTTTTT. Encoded protein: CAISTSDTGELFF. This chain uses TRBV10-3 with TRBJ2-2; 7 nucleotides line up with TRBD2. CDR1 ENHRY and CDR2 SYGVKD come from the germline V gene. V shed 5 bases, J shed 3 bases, and the junction held 0 bases outside the gene matches. The CDR3 runs to 13 residues.

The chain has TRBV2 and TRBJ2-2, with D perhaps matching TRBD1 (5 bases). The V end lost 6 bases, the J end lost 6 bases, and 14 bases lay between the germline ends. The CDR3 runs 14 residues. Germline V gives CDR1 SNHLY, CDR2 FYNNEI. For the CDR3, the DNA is TGTGCCAGCAGGATAAAAGGGGATGCCGGGGAGCTGTTTTTT. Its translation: CASRIKGDAGELFF.

The chain's CDR3 is CASSVRTGISTDTQYF. The CDR3 DNA follows: TGTGCCAGCAGCGTTCGGACAGGCATAAGCACAGATACGCAGTATTTT. V and J are TRBV9 and TRBJ2-3; 7 nucleotides line up with TRBD1. CDR1 and CDR2 (germline): SGDLS, YYNGEE. Trimming at V came to 2 bases and at J to 0 bases, leaving 6 bases not matched to a gene. The CDR3 is 16 residues long.

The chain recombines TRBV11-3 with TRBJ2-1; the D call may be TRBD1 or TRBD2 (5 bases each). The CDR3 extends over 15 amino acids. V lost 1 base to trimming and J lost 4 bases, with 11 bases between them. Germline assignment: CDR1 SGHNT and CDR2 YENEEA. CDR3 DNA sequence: TGTGCCAGCAGCTTAGGCCGGGGCCTTTACAATGAGCAGTTCTTC. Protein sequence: CASSLGRGLYNEQFF.

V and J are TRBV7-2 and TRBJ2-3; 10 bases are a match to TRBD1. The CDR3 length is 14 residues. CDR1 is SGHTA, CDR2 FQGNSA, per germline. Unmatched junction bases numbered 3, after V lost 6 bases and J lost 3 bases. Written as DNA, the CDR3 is TGTGCCAGCAGTTGGGACAGGGGTACAGATACGCAGTATTTT. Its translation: CASSWDRGTDTQYF.

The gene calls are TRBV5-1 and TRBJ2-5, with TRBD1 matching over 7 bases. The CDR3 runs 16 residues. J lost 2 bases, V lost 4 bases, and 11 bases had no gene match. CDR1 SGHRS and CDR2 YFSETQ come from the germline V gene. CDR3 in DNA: TGCGCCAGCAGCCGTTCCGGGACAGCACTTCAAGAGACCCAGTACTTC. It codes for CASSRSGTALQETQYF.

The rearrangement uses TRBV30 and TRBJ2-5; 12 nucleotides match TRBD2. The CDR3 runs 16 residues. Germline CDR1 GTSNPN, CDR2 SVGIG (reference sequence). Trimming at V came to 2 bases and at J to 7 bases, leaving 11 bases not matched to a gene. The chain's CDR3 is CAWSPPSGRALRTQYF. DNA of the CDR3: TGTGCCTGGAGTCCTCCTAGCGGGAGGGCCCTCCGGACCCAGTACTTC.

For the CDR3, the DNA is TGTGCCACCAGCAGATCGAAGGTCAGGACAGATACGCAGTATTTT. Encoded protein: CATSRSKVRTDTQYF. The chain links TRBV15 to TRBJ2-3, with D unresolved. Trimming stripped 2 bases from V and 3 bases from J, with 12 bases between. CDR3 size: 15 residues. Germline values: CDR1 LNHNV, CDR2 YYDKDF (reference sequence).

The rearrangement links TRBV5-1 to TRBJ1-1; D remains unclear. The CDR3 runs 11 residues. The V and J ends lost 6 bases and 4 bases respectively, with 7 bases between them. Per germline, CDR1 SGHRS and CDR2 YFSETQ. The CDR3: CASTFGTEAFF. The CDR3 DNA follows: TGCGCCAGCACTTTTGGCACTGAAGCTTTCTTT.